This entry concerns a single T cell receptor (beta chain). The data are from a study of cytomegalovirus exposure and HLA in healthy donors. Profiled with immunoSEQ multiplex PCR; TCRdb holds only in-frame clones, not every one. The data hold 250,000 or so clones, with around 89% observed a single time. The CDR3 contains 17 residues. The germline V gene has CDR1 SGHNT and CDR2 YYREEE (reference sequence). V lost 0 bases, J lost 6 bases, and 9 bases stayed unmatched. The chain links TRBV5-4 to TRBJ2-2, with TRBD1 matching over 9 bases. Sequenced: PBMCs. This TCR derives from a woman between 18 and 29 years old in good health and CMV-seronegative. Here the CDR3 reads CASSLAGTGYRSGELFF. The DNA for the CDR3 is TGTGCCAGCAGCTTGGCCGGGACAGGGTACCGGTCCGGGGAGCTGTTTTTT.